This T cell receptor beta chain is from a study of Ad26.COV2.S vaccination and SARS-CoV-2 variants. The CDR3 sequence is 15 residues long. V dropped 7 bases and J dropped 0 bases, with 16 bases sitting between them. Per the germline V gene, CDR1 is WNHNN and CDR2 is SYGVQD (reference sequence). This sample's treatment: some 20 received Ad26.COV2.S at low or high dose, single or two shots; about 5 received placebo; per-sample allocation not given. Samples came from day 63 after the first vaccine or placebo injection. Study observations and caveats: It is possible that the TCR breadth and depth analyses underestimated the total T cell responses.

The table came from immunoSEQ multiplex PCR; TCRdb's copy has only in-frame clones and leaves some out. The repertoire holds hundreds of thousands of clones, with 70% to 90% as singletons. The table lists this clone with a few counts. What it binds is unknown. This sample comprised peripheral blood, obtained in a trial of Ad26.COV2.S vaccine versus placebo. The chain carries TRBV10-1 and TRBJ2-7; no firm D call. This TCR derives from a person between 18 and 60 years old who received the Ad26.COV2.S COVID-19 vaccine or a placebo. CDR3 coding DNA: TGCGCCAGCATTCCTAGAGGTACAAGCTCCTACGAGCAGTACTTC. It is translated as CASIPRGTSSYEQYF.